A single sample is the source of the 29 T cell receptor beta chains below, sequenced in a study of T cell clonality in common variable immunodeficiency. The assay was immunoSEQ multiplex PCR, and TCRdb's table has in-frame clones only and misses some. Listed for the sample are 30,000 to 35,000 clones, none seen a single time. The specimen was peripheral blood mononuclear cells. These TCRs come from a person aged 18 to 75 in good health.

This clone was seen more than once but under ten times. The read finishes 3 residues shy of the CDR3 end, and the germline J gene is used to complete it. This chain uses TRBV30 with TRBJ2-1; D unclear. Looked up from germline, CDR1 is GTSNPN and CDR2 is SVGIG (reference sequence). V shed 3 bases and J shed 9 bases, with 12 bases lying between them. This CDR3 is built from 12 residues. CDR3 residues: CAWSAPPGEQFF. The part of the CDR3 DNA that was read is TGTGCCTGGAGCGCTCCGCCGGGTGAG.

This clone was found many times. The CDR3 is cut off 3 residues early in the read; its end comes from the germline J gene. The chain couples TRBV2 to TRBJ2-3; 10 positions agree with TRBD2. Germline CDR1 reads SNHLY; CDR2 reads FYNNEI. The CDR3 runs to 14 residues. V trimming: 7 bases; J trimming: 0 bases; junction bases outside the gene matches: 1. CDR3 loop: CASKLAGSTDTQYF. The covered CDR3 bases are TGTGCCAGCAAACTAGCGGGGAGCACAGATACG. Complete variable domain (other parts from reference TRBV2 and TRBJ2-3): EPEVTQTPSHQVTQMGQEVILRCVPISNHLYFYWYRQILGQKVEFLVSFYNNEISEKSEIFDDQFSVERPDGSNFTLKIRSTKLEDSAMYFCASKLAGSTDTQYFGPGTRLTVL.

This clone showed up many times. The sequenced fragment ends 3 residues before the CDR3 boundary, so the rest is inferred from the germline J gene. The V call is TRBV5-1, the J call TRBJ1-1, with D unclear. Germline CDR1 and CDR2: SGHRS and YFSETQ. CDR3 length: 12 amino acids. V dropped 0 bases and J dropped 3 bases, with 3 bases sitting between them. Incomplete CDR3 DNA: TGCGCCAGCAGCTTGGACTACACTGAA. It specifies CASSLDYTE. The whole CDR3 region reads CASSLDYTEAFF.

This clone was counted ten times or more. The read ends 3 residues before the CDR3 terminus; that terminus is restored from the germline J gene. V gene TRBV2 combines with J gene TRBJ1-5; the D is unclear. Germline lookup yields CDR1 SNHLY and CDR2 FYNNEI. This CDR3 comprises 13 residues. Trimming shortened V by 4 bases and J by 3 bases, and 7 bases separated the two germline ends. This CDR3 reads CASSGGPNQPQHF. The covered CDR3 bases are TGTGCCAGCAGTGGAGGGCCCAATCAGCCC. Filled out from reference TRBV2 and TRBJ1-5, the complete variable domain reads EPEVTQTPSHQVTQMGQEVILRCVPISNHLYFYWYRQILGQKVEFLVSFYNNEISEKSEIFDDQFSVERPDGSNFTLKIRSTKLEDSAMYFCASSGGPNQPQHFGDGTRLSIL.

This clone was found many times. The CDR3 goes on 3 residues after the read ends, and that part is filled in from the germline J gene. The chain recombines TRBV9 with TRBJ2-1; the match to TRBD2 covers 9 bases. From germline, CDR1 is SGDLS and CDR2 YYNGEE. With 4 bases clipped from V and 8 bases from J, the junction kept 13 bases outside the gene matches. This CDR3 region has 16 residues. CDR3 bases read: TGTGCCAGCAGCCCTAGGGGTAGCGGGAGTTGGGATGAG. It encodes CASSPRGSGSWDE. The full CDR3 reads CASSPRGSGSWDEQFF.

This clone was detected many times. The sequence runs out 3 residues before the end of the CDR3; the remainder is reconstructed from the germline J gene. This sequence joins TRBV3-1 (or the pseudogene TRBV3-2) and TRBJ2-2; 10 nucleotides match TRBD1. Germline V gene lookup returns CDR1 LGHDT and CDR2 YNNKEL (reference sequence). This CDR3 region has 19 residues. Partial CDR3 DNA: TGTGCCAGCAGCCAACGACAGGCCCTCGACAGGGGGCAGGGTGAAAAG. Translation: CASSQRQALDRGQGEK. The CDR3, in full, reads CASSQRQALDRGQGEKLFF.

This clone came up many times. The read stops 3 residues short of the end of the CDR3; the missing end is completed from the germline J gene. This chain links TRBV19 with TRBJ1-1, with TRBD1 matching over 9 bases. The CDR3 spans 13 residues. V lost 8 bases, J lost 4 bases, and 5 bases stayed unmatched. Germline lookup yields CDR1 LNHDA and CDR2 SQIVND (reference sequence). The covered CDR3 bases are TGTGCCAGTTACAGGGGGCAGGGCACTGAA. Protein: CASYRGQGTE. The complete CDR3 sequence is CASYRGQGTEAFF.

At least ten counts were recorded for this clone. The covered CDR3 bases are TGTGCCAGCAGCCCCCTCAGGGGTAACACTGAA. Its protein product is CASSPLRGNTE. The entire CDR3 is CASSPLRGNTEAFF. The V gene is TRBV2, the J gene TRBJ1-1, with a tentative D call TRBD1 (6 bases). The read halts 3 residues ahead of the CDR3 end, with the missing end drawn from the germline J gene. CDR1 SNHLY and CDR2 FYNNEI come from the germline V gene. Trimming shortened V by 6 bases and J by 2 bases, and 13 bases separated the two germline ends. The CDR3 covers 14 residues. The whole variable domain, filled in from reference TRBV2 and TRBJ1-1, reads EPEVTQTPSHQVTQMGQEVILRCVPISNHLYFYWYRQILGQKVEFLVSFYNNEISEKSEIFDDQFSVERPDGSNFTLKIRSTKLEDSAMYFCASSPLRGNTEAFFGQGTRLTVV.

This clone was picked up many times. The read ends 3 residues early relative to the CDR3; the germline J gene fills the gap. The V gene is TRBV30, the J gene TRBJ2-5; 7 bases fit TRBD1. Losses at the gene ends were 4 bases for V and 3 bases for J; bases not matched to a gene: 11. In germline, CDR1 is GTSNPN, CDR2 SVGIG (reference sequence). The CDR3 is 15 residues long. CDR3 residues: CAWTAGTANEETQYF. Partial CDR3 DNA: TGTGCCTGGACCGCCGGGACAGCTAATGAAGAGACC.

Concerning this clone: The read is 3 residues too short to cover the CDR3 end, so that end is filled in from the germline J gene. This chain uses TRBV6-1 with TRBJ1-2; D not resolved. The CDR3 loop spans 14 amino acids. The germline V and J ends were trimmed by 0 bases and 6 bases, with 11 bases remaining between them. The germline gives CDR1 MNHNS, CDR2 SASEGT. The CDR3 spells CASSEAIGADGYTF. The CDR3 bases that were read are TGTGCCAGCAGTGAAGCAATCGGTGCGGATGGC.

This clone was seen repeatedly, ten times or more. With the read ending 3 residues before the CDR3 end, the germline J gene is used to fill in that end. The chain has TRBV20-1 and TRBJ2-7; 8 positions match TRBD1. The CDR3 has 15 residues. V trimming: 0 bases; J trimming: 3 bases; junction bases outside the gene matches: 7. Germline V gene data show CDR1 as DFQATT and CDR2 as SNEGSKA (reference sequence). The CDR3 protein is CSARDTGTGDYEQYF. The DNA read from the CDR3 is TGCAGTGCTAGAGACACCGGGACAGGAGACTACGAG.

This clone was detected only a few times. One end of the junction is discordant with germline, which a read error may explain. The read gets to within 3 residues of the CDR3 end, and the germline J gene fills in the rest. The chain uses TRBV7-7 and TRBJ2-3; no clear D gene. The CDR3 totals 14 residues. Germline CDR1 and CDR2: SSHAT and FNYEAQ (reference sequence). Incomplete CDR3 DNA: TGTGCTAGCAGCCCCCTCTTACTCGAAGAGACG. Amino acid sequence: CASSPLLLEET. The whole CDR3 is CASSPLLLEETQYF.

This clone was observed many times. The read stops 3 residues short of the end of the CDR3; the missing end is completed from the germline J gene. The genes are TRBV30 and TRBJ2-3, with D perhaps TRBD2 (6 bases). CDR3 length equals 16 residues. Germline-derived CDR1 and CDR2 are GTSNPN and SVGIG (reference sequence). V dropped 3 bases and J dropped 2 bases, with 18 bases sitting between them. The CDR3 loop is CAWRPLVADYTDTQYF. The CDR3 bases that were read are TGTGCCTGGAGACCTCTTGTAGCGGATTACACAGATACG. The full variable domain, completed using reference TRBV30 and TRBJ2-3, is SQTIHQWPATLVQPVGSPLSLECTVEGTSNPNLYWYRQAAGRGLQLLFYSVGIGQISSEVPQNLSASRPQDRQFILSSKKLLLSDSGFYLCAWRPLVADYTDTQYFGPGTRLTVL.

This clone was counted at least ten times. The CDR3 end lies 3 residues beyond the end of the read and is filled in from the germline J gene. The chain carries TRBV5-1 and TRBJ2-3; D is unresolved. The CDR3 has 16 residues. Germline CDR1 SGHRS, CDR2 YFSETQ. V shed 4 bases and J shed 3 bases, with 18 bases lying between them. The part of the CDR3 DNA that was read is TGCGCCAGCAGCCCCGGAGCGAGTCCCCAAACAGATACG. Translating it yields CASSPGASPQTDT. The complete CDR3 protein is CASSPGASPQTDTQYF.

This clone was counted ten times or more. The CDR3 goes on 3 residues after the read ends, and that part is filled in from the germline J gene. The chain is built from TRBV27 and TRBJ2-1, with 12 nucleotides matching TRBD1. Germline CDR1 and CDR2: MNHEY and SMNVEV (reference sequence). V lost 3 bases, J lost 6 bases, and 9 bases stayed unmatched. This CDR3 has 17 amino acids. CDR3 in amino acids: CASSFRIGTGGLNEQFF. The sequenced part of the CDR3 DNA is TGTGCCAGCAGTTTTCGGATCGGGACAGGGGGCCTCAATGAG.

This clone has a handful of counts. The DNA ends 3 residues before the CDR3 does, and the rest of the CDR3 is filled in from the germline J gene. This sequence joins TRBV2 and TRBJ1-1; unclear D gene. This CDR3 has 13 amino acids. Germline V CDR1 and CDR2: SNHLY, FYNNEI. Trimming took off 8 bases at V and 4 bases at J, with 14 bases between the two ends. Incomplete CDR3 DNA: TGTGCCAGCCAACCGGAGGGCTCCACTGAA. Its protein is CASQPEGSTE. The whole CDR3 sequence is CASQPEGSTEAFF.

This clone was observed at least ten times. The DNA ends 3 residues before the CDR3 does, and the rest of the CDR3 is filled in from the germline J gene. The chain has TRBV7-3 and TRBJ2-5; 12 bases match TRBD2. J was trimmed by 4 bases and V by 5 bases; bases with no gene match: 8. The germline V gene encodes CDR1 SGHTA and CDR2 FQGTGA. This CDR3 spans 16 amino acids. CDR3 DNA (partial): TGTGCCAGCAGCCCTCTAGCGGGAGGGCCAGGAGAGACC. Amino acid sequence: CASSPLAGGPGET. Given in full, the CDR3 is CASSPLAGGPGETQYF.

At least ten counts were recorded for this clone. The CDR3 spells CASSGPYEQYF. The CDR3 bases that were read are TGTGCCAGCAGTGGGCCCTACGAG. The rearrangement joins TRBV6-1 to TRBJ2-7; D not resolved. The observed sequence ends 3 residues before the CDR3 terminus, with the missing tail filled in from the germline J gene. Germline lookup yields CDR1 MNHNS and CDR2 SASEGT. The length of the CDR3 is 11 residues. The germline V and J ends were trimmed by 4 bases and 2 bases, with 3 bases remaining between them.

This clone was recorded at least ten times. The CDR3 end lies 3 residues beyond the end of the read and is filled in from the germline J gene. The rearrangement links TRBV19 to TRBJ1-6; D not resolved. This CDR3 comprises 15 residues. Trimming left V 6 bases short and J 9 bases short, with 18 bases between. Germline CDR1 reads LNHDA; CDR2 reads SQIVND (reference sequence). The covered CDR3 bases are TGTGCCAGTAGGGTCGGTGAAACCGCGGGTTCACCC. Protein product: CASRVGETAGSP. The CDR3 reads in full as CASRVGETAGSPLHF.

The CDR3 reads CASSPRLAGTRVAETQYF. The sequenced part of the CDR3 DNA is TGTGCCAGCAGCCCGCGACTAGCGGGCACCCGAGTGGCCGAGACC. The chain has TRBV7-8 and TRBJ2-5, with 10 bases lining up with TRBD2. The read comes to an end 3 residues before the CDR3 does, leaving the germline J gene to fill in the end. The length of the CDR3 is 18 residues. The V and J ends lost 5 bases and 5 bases, in that order; junction bases with no gene match: 17. Germline loops: CDR1 SGHVS, CDR2 FQNEAQ. Together with reference TRBV7-8 and TRBJ2-5, the CDR3 gives the full variable domain: GAGVSQSPRYKVAKRGQDVALRCDPISGHVSLFWYQQALGQGPEFLTYFQNEAQLDKSGLPSDRFFAERPEGSVSTLKIQRTQQEDSAVYLCASSPRLAGTRVAETQYFGPGTRLLVL.

In its sample, this clone was seen many times. The CDR3 end falls 3 residues outside the read, so it is completed with the germline J gene. The chain uses TRBV5-1 and TRBJ2-1; TRBD1 might be the D (6 bases). V was shortened by 5 bases and J by 2 bases, with 17 bases between the two germline ends. The CDR3 length is 16 residues. Per germline, CDR1 SGHRS and CDR2 YFSETQ. The chain's CDR3 is CASSSIQGSTYNEQFF. The covered CDR3 bases are TGCGCCAGCAGTAGTATACAGGGATCCACCTACAATGAG.

This clone was counted ten times or more. The read falls 3 residues short of the CDR3 end, and the missing part is taken from the germline J gene. V usage is TRBV10-3 and J usage is TRBJ2-5, with 8 positions matching TRBD1. Trimming cost V 4 bases and J 3 bases; bases outside gene matches: 1. This CDR3 has 13 amino acids. Germline CDR1 ENHRY, CDR2 SYGVKD. The part of the CDR3 DNA that was read is TGTGCCATCAGTGCGGGACAGGAAGAGACC. It is translated as CAISAGQEET. The entire CDR3 protein is CAISAGQEETQYF.

A word on this clone: The CDR3 goes on 3 residues after the read ends, and that part is filled in from the germline J gene. The J gene is TRBJ1-5, the V gene TRBV7-6; maybe TRBD1 (6 bases). Trimming took 5 bases from V and 3 from J, leaving 14 bases between them. CDR3 length equals 15 residues. Germline V lookup: CDR1 SGHVS, CDR2 FNYEAQ. Partial CDR3 DNA: TGTGCCAGCAGCCAGGAGGCAGGGGTCAATCAGCCC. Amino acid sequence: CASSQEAGVNQP. The CDR3 as a whole reads CASSQEAGVNQPQHF.

This clone appeared many times. The CDR3 extends 3 residues past the end of the read, so its final part is completed from the germline J gene. This chain uses TRBV20-1 with TRBJ2-1; possible D gene TRBD1, 6 bases. Per the germline V gene, CDR1 is DFQATT and CDR2 is SNEGSKA (reference sequence). The CDR3 contains 13 residues. V was clipped by 4 bases and J by 2 bases, with 9 bases between them. Here the CDR3 reads CSAKQGPYNEQFF. The sequenced part of the CDR3 DNA is TGCAGTGCTAAACAGGGCCCCTACAATGAG.

This clone was counted at least ten times. The sequenced fragment ends 3 residues before the CDR3 boundary, so the rest is inferred from the germline J gene. The V call is TRBV6-2 or TRBV6-3, the J call TRBJ1-5; 8 nucleotides match TRBD1. The CDR3 is made up of 14 amino acids. Germline-derived CDR1 and CDR2 are MNHEY and SVGEGT. J gave up 6 bases and V 10 bases, and 11 bases lay outside the gene matches. CDR3 protein: CATTTGGTGQPQHF. The covered CDR3 bases are TGTGCCACTACAACAGGGGGTACCGGTCAGCCC.

In this sample, this clone turned up many times. The missing CDR3 end, 3 residues past where the read stops, is filled in from the germline J gene. The V gene is TRBV20-1, the J gene TRBJ2-2; D is unclear. V was trimmed by 5 bases and J by 4 bases, leaving 17 bases between them. Germline values: CDR1 DFQATT, CDR2 SNEGSKA (reference sequence). The length of the CDR3 is 15 residues. The CDR3 sequence: CSAPGPTSGTGELFF. The covered CDR3 bases are TGCAGTGCTCCGGGTCCGACTTCGGGCACCGGGGAG.

This clone appeared a few times. The junction and the germline gene differ at one end; a read error may be behind it. The sequenced fragment ends 3 residues before the CDR3 boundary, so the rest is inferred from the germline J gene. The same CDR3 is also encoded by other DNA sequences in this sample. The chain couples TRBV7-2 to TRBJ1-3; 7 positions match TRBD1. Germline-derived CDR1 and CDR2 are SGHTA and FQGNSA. CDR3 size: 15 residues. Partial CDR3 DNA: TGTGCCAGCAGCTTTCAGGGGGGATATGGAAACACG. It specifies CASSFQGGYGNT. The complete CDR3 protein is CASSFQGGYGNTIYF.

This clone was recorded many times. The CDR3 is cut off 3 residues early in the read; its end comes from the germline J gene. The rearrangement joins TRBV19 to TRBJ2-1, with 7 bases aligning to TRBD2. This CDR3 is built from 16 residues. From germline, CDR1 is LNHDA and CDR2 SQIVND (reference sequence). Trimming took 3 bases from V and 8 from J; bases not matched to a gene: 13. The CDR3 loop is CASSIFRGSGNDEQFF. The CDR3 bases that were read are TGTGCCAGTAGTATTTTCCGCGGGAGCGGGAACGATGAG.

There are many counts of this clone. Sequencing ends 3 residues short of the CDR3 end; the germline J gene provides the rest. The rearrangement joins TRBV7-9 to TRBJ2-2; D is uncertain. Trimming took off 5 bases at V and 3 bases at J, with 7 bases between the two ends. The CDR3 sequence is 13 residues long. Germline V gene lookup returns CDR1 SEHNR and CDR2 FQNEAQ (reference sequence). The CDR3 loop reads CASSLIYTGELFF. The sequenced part of the CDR3 DNA is TGTGCCAGCAGCCTTATATACACCGGGGAG. Drawing the rest from reference TRBV7-9 and TRBJ2-2, the complete variable domain is DTGVSQNPRHKITKRGQNVTFRCDPISEHNRLYWYRQTLGQGPEFLTYFQNEAQLEKSRLLSDRFSAERPKGSFSTLEIQRTEQGDSAMYLCASSLIYTGELFFGEGSRLTVL.